The 25 T cell receptor beta chains given below trace back to one sample, sequenced in a study of regulatory T cells in long-lasting Graves disease. Libraries of TCR beta came from iRepertoire HTBI primers plus Arm-PCR of CDR3 regions. TCRdb itself ran the multiplex PCR reads through MiXCR, one entry per CDR3 protein. The table includes about 460,000 distinct CDR3 sequences, around 15% detected once. Indicated time point: newly diagnosed GD, antithyroid drugs for less than 3 months. With RNA extracted from PBMCs as input, the TCR library was made. A further study also used this sample, focusing on T cells in Graves' hyperthyroidism and ophthalmopathy.

This specimen consisted of peripheral blood mononuclear cells (PBMCs), obtained at new diagnosis, from a patient treated with antithyroid drugs. These receptors all come from a woman aged 45-65 years with Graves disease.

This chain joins TRBV18 and TRBJ2-7; 7 bases match TRBD2. In germline, CDR1 is KGHSH, CDR2 LQKENI. The junction had 1 base not matched to a gene; V was cut back by 0 bases and J by 2 bases. There are 14 residues in the CDR3. The CDR3 here is CASSPPGGTYEQYF. The CDR3 coding sequence is TGTGCCAGCTCACCACCGGGGGGGACCTACGAGCAGTACTTC.

This clonotype showed up many times. The chain is built from TRBV28 and TRBJ1-2, with 7 positions matching TRBD1. Germline CDR1 MDHEN, CDR2 SYDVKM. J lost 5 bases, V lost 6 bases, and 21 bases had no gene match. The CDR3 has 18 amino acids. CDR3 DNA: TGTGCCAGCAGACACCGGGACAGCCGGCCCATTCGCTCTTATGGCTACACCTTC. Translating gives CASRHRDSRPIRSYGYTF.

The genes are TRBV20-1 and TRBJ2-1, with 8 nucleotides matching TRBD2. CDR3 length: 14 residues. Germline V gives CDR1 DFQATT, CDR2 SNEGSKA (reference sequence). V lost 5 bases to trimming and J lost 3 bases; unmatched junction nucleotides: 6. The CDR3 DNA sequence: TGCAGTGCTCCAGGCGGGAGGATCTACAATGAGCAGTTCTTC. Protein sequence: CSAPGGRIYNEQFF.

This clonotype appeared many times. The V call is TRBV3-1, the J call TRBJ2-7, with 9 nucleotides matching TRBD2. Trimming cost V 0 bases and J 5 bases; bases outside gene matches: 5. This CDR3 is 15 amino acids long. The germline CDR1 and CDR2 sequences are LGHDT and YNNKEL (reference sequence). The CDR3 region is CASSQDRGRGDEQYF. DNA of the CDR3: TGTGCCAGCAGCCAAGATCGCGGGAGGGGCGACGAGCAGTACTTC.

The sample holds many counts of this clonotype. The CDR3 bases are TGTGCCAGCAGTTTAAGCGAGTACAATGAGCAGTTCTTC. Its translation: CASSLSEYNEQFF. The rearrangement joins TRBV12-3 or TRBV12-4 to TRBJ2-1; D is unresolved. There are 13 residues in the CDR3. V was clipped by 2 bases and J by 4 bases, with 6 bases between them.

This sequence joins TRBV11-2 and TRBJ1-2; D call uncertain. V was clipped by 1 base and J by 3 bases, with 12 bases between them. CDR3 length: 15 amino acids. Germline V gene lookup returns CDR1 SGHAT and CDR2 FQNNGV. For the CDR3, the DNA is TGTGCCAGCAGCTTAGGGGCATCGGATGACTATGGCTACACCTTC. Translation gives CASSLGASDDYGYTF.

A few counts support this clonotype. The rearrangement uses TRBV28 and TRBJ2-7, with a tentative D call TRBD2 (6 bases). There are 14 residues in the CDR3. The V end lost 10 bases, the J end lost 5 bases, and 21 bases lay between the germline ends. Germline values: CDR1 MDHEN, CDR2 SYDVKM. Written as DNA, the CDR3 is TGTGCCACAAATGCCCTAGCGTACGGCGACGAGCAGTACTTC. Translating it yields CATNALAYGDEQYF. The full variable domain, its missing parts supplied by reference TRBV28 and TRBJ2-7, is DVKVTQSSRYLVKRTGEKVFLECVQDMDHENMFWYRQDPGLGLRLIYFSYDVKMKEKGDIPEGYSVSREKKERFSLILESASTNQTSMYLCATNALAYGDEQYFGPGTRLTVT.

The chain has TRBV7-2 and TRBJ2-1, with a weak D call TRBD1 (5 bases). V lost 1 base and J 8 bases, leaving 18 bases between the germline ends. The germline CDR1 and CDR2 sequences are SGHTA and FQGNSA. The CDR3 runs to 16 residues. The CDR3 here is CASSLVWQGSIDEQFF. The CDR3, as DNA: TGTGCCAGCAGCTTAGTCTGGCAGGGTAGTATTGATGAGCAGTTCTTC.

This clonotype came up many times. The junction shows a germline mismatch at one end, possibly a read error. The chain has TRBV30 and TRBJ1-1; the D gene is possibly TRBD1 (5 bases). This CDR3 region has 11 residues. The germline V gene has CDR1 GTSNPN and CDR2 SVGIG (reference sequence). The CDR3 reads CRGSMNTEAFF. The DNA for the CDR3 is TGCCGGGGGAGTATGAACACTGAAGCTTTCTTT.

Many counts were recorded for this clonotype. Here the CDR3 reads CSALLLGEAFF. The CDR3 coding sequence is TGCAGTGCTCTCTTATTGGGAGAAGCTTTCTTT. The V call is TRBV20-1, the J call TRBJ1-1; no firm D call. Trimming left V 5 bases short and J 8 bases short, with 12 bases between. There are 11 residues in the CDR3. The germline V gene has CDR1 DFQATT and CDR2 SNEGSKA (reference sequence).

Note on this clonotype: A much larger clonotype is one base distant, so this may be a read error. The CDR3 does not end in the conserved phenylalanine or tryptophan, so this is likely a read error. The chain is built from TRBV6-1 and TRBJ1-1; D might be TRBD1 (5 bases). V was clipped by 7 bases and J by 10 bases, with 25 bases between them. Germline assignment: CDR1 MNHNS and CDR2 SASEGT. The CDR3 contains 15 residues. The CDR3 is CASTPGGALMKVAFS. Here the CDR3 DNA reads TGTGCCAGCACCCCCGGAGGGGCCCTGATGAAGGTAGCTTTCTCT.

The rearrangement uses TRBV19 and TRBJ2-2; weak D call: TRBD1 (6 bases). V was pared by 4 bases and J by 5 bases, with 17 bases between. There are 16 residues in the CDR3. The germline CDR1 and CDR2 sequences are LNHDA and SQIVND (reference sequence). DNA of the CDR3: TGTGCCAGTAGTACCCCCAACAGGGTCGGAACCGGGGAGCTGTTTTTT. It encodes CASSTPNRVGTGELFF.

Comment on this clonotype: The conserved closing phenylalanine or tryptophan is absent in this CDR3, likely reflecting a read error. The rearrangement joins TRBV28 to TRBJ1-2; 10 bases align to TRBD1. Germline trimming cut 7 bases from V and 4 bases from J; bases unmatched to any gene: 6. CDR3 size: 14 residues. From germline, CDR1 is MDHEN and CDR2 SYDVKM. CDR3 DNA sequence: TGTGCCAGCAAGCTGACAGGGGGCGGCTATGGCTACACCCTC. This gives the protein CASKLTGGGYGYTL.

This clonotype was counted a few times. This chain connects TRBV19 to TRBJ2-1; TRBD2 matches 14 bases. Germline CDR1 LNHDA, CDR2 SQIVND (reference sequence). The CDR3 runs to 17 residues. With V trimmed by 4 bases and J by 4 bases, 6 bases remained unmatched. CDR3 residues: CASSNQRTSGRYNEQFF. The CDR3 nucleotides are TGTGCCAGTAGTAACCAAAGGACTAGCGGGAGGTACAATGAGCAGTTCTTC. The full variable domain, rest sourced from reference TRBV19 and TRBJ2-1, is DGGITQSPKYLFRKEGQNVTLSCEQNLNHDAMYWYRQDPGQGLRLIYYSQIVNDFQKGDIAEGYSVSREKKESFPLTVTSAQKNPTAFYLCASSNQRTSGRYNEQFFGPGTRLTVL.

In this sample, this clonotype turned up many times. The chain carries TRBV6-1 and TRBJ1-2; 8 bases align to TRBD1. The CDR3 totals 15 residues. Trimming took 4 bases from V and 4 from J; bases not matched to a gene: 8. Germline lookup yields CDR1 MNHNS and CDR2 SASEGT. CDR3 loop: CASSVDRGLSYGYTF. CDR3 coding DNA: TGTGCCAGCAGTGTCGACAGGGGTCTAAGCTATGGCTACACCTTC.

This clonotype was found many times. The chain combines TRBV2 with TRBJ2-2; D remains unclear. Germline V gene sequence: CDR1 SNHLY, CDR2 FYNNEI. CDR3 length: 15 residues. With 8 bases removed from V and 2 bases from J, the gap between germline ends came to 15 bases. The CDR3 spells CASLPTPLNTGELFF. CDR3 bases: TGTGCCAGCCTTCCCACGCCGCTAAACACCGGGGAGCTGTTTTTT.

This clonotype was counted between two and nine times. The chain links TRBV9 to TRBJ2-2; possible D gene TRBD1, 6 bases. The ends were cut back, 0 bases at V and 6 bases at J, with 9 bases in the middle. CDR3 length equals 14 residues. Germline V gene data show CDR1 as SGDLS and CDR2 as YYNGEE. CDR3 nucleotides: TGTGCCAGCAGCGTAGTAACAGGGTCCGGGGAGCTGTTTTTT. Its translation is CASSVVTGSGELFF. The complete variable domain, with remaining parts taken from reference TRBV9 and TRBJ2-2, reads DSGVTQTPKHLITATGQRVTLRCSPRSGDLSVYWYQQSLDQGLQFLIQYYNGEERAKGNILERFSAQQFPDLHSELNLSSLELGDSALYFCASSVVTGSGELFFGEGSRLTVL.

The table lists this clonotype with a few counts. In DNA form, the CDR3 reads TGTGCCAGCTCACGATCGACAGGGGCGGTCACAGATACGCAGTATTTT. Translation gives CASSRSTGAVTDTQYF. The chain has TRBV18 and TRBJ2-3, with 8 bases identical to TRBD1. The V segment lost 4 bases and the J segment 2 bases; nucleotides outside the gene matches: 8. This CDR3 contains 16 residues. Germline lookup yields CDR1 KGHSH and CDR2 LQKENI.

Only one count was recorded for this clonotype. One end of the junction is discordant with germline, which a read error may explain. The V gene is TRBV5-1, the J gene TRBJ1-1; the D gene is possibly TRBD1 (6 bases). CDR1 and CDR2 (germline): SGHRS, YFSETQ. This CDR3 comprises 14 residues. Here the CDR3 reads CASSFTSGDTEASF. The CDR3 region has the DNA TGCGCCAGCAGCTTTACTTCCGGGGACACTGAAGCTTCCTTT.

This clonotype was observed many times. This chain uses TRBV28 with TRBJ2-2; TRBD2 aligns across 12 bases. J gave up 6 bases and V 7 bases, and 3 bases lay outside the gene matches. The CDR3 is made up of 14 amino acids. Per germline, CDR1 MDHEN and CDR2 SYDVKM. The CDR3 is CASTTSGRPGELFF. CDR3 DNA: TGTGCCAGCACTACTAGCGGGAGGCCCGGGGAGCTGTTTTTT.

This clonotype was found many times. The chain combines TRBV9 with TRBJ2-2; the match to TRBD2 covers 12 bases. The CDR3 is made up of 16 amino acids. The V gene end was trimmed by 3 bases and the J gene end by 6 bases; junction bases not matched to a gene: 6. Germline assignment: CDR1 SGDLS and CDR2 YYNGEE. CDR3 in DNA: TGTGCCAGCAGCGGACTAGCGGGAGCTTTTTCCGGGGAGCTGTTTTTT. Protein sequence: CASSGLAGAFSGELFF.

This clonotype was counted many times. This rearrangement joins TRBV30 to TRBJ2-1, with D possibly being TRBD2 (5 bases). The CDR3 totals 14 residues. Trimming cost V 0 bases and J 7 bases, with 13 bases left between them. Germline CDR1 and CDR2: GTSNPN and SVGIG (reference sequence). The CDR3: CAWSVRATRNEQFF. The CDR3 DNA sequence: TGTGCCTGGAGTGTACGGGCTACTAGAAATGAGCAGTTCTTC.

In this sample, this clonotype turned up a few times. A junction boundary mismatches the germline segment, possibly from a read error. The chain combines TRBV7-8 with TRBJ2-7, with 7 positions matching TRBD2. Germline CDR1 reads SGHVS; CDR2 reads FQNEAQ. The CDR3 consists of 12 residues. Here the CDR3 reads CASSSGGYAQYF. The CDR3, as DNA: TGTGCCAGCAGCTCGGGGGGTTACGCGCAGTACTTC.

This clonotype showed up just once. The V and J genes are TRBV19 and TRBJ2-3, with D perhaps matching TRBD2 (5 bases). The CDR3 length is 15 residues. Germline V gives CDR1 LNHDA, CDR2 SQIVND (reference sequence). The V and J ends lost 3 bases and 5 bases respectively, with 15 bases between them. This CDR3 is CASSMGSQGIDTQYF. In DNA form, the CDR3 reads TGTGCCAGTAGTATGGGGAGCCAAGGAATAGATACGCAGTATTTT. Using reference TRBV19 and TRBJ2-3 for the parts outside the CDR3, the full variable domain is DGGITQSPKYLFRKEGQNVTLSCEQNLNHDAMYWYRQDPGQGLRLIYYSQIVNDFQKGDIAEGYSVSREKKESFPLTVTSAQKNPTAFYLCASSMGSQGIDTQYFGPGTRLTVL.

The V and J genes are TRBV29-1 and TRBJ1-1; the D gene is possibly TRBD1 (6 bases). Per germline, CDR1 SQVTM and CDR2 ANQGSEA. CDR3 length equals 11 residues. V lost 5 bases and J lost 3, with 7 bases in between. CDR3 loop: CSVRQDTEAFF. DNA of the CDR3: TGCAGCGTTCGACAGGACACTGAAGCTTTCTTT.